Each of the 30 T cell receptor beta chains below was sequenced from the same sample in a study of T cell clonotyping in hematopoietic cell transplantation. Only in-frame clones appear in the TCRdb table, and some are missing; sequencing was by immunoSEQ multiplex PCR. The sample has tens of thousands of clones; 90% to 95% are singletons. Regarding time point: recipient sample about 28 days before transplant, after cytoreduction. Material: peripheral blood mononuclear cells, obtained before stem cell transplant. These receptor sequences come from a man between 35 and 55 years old with chronic myeloid leukemia. Some clones in this sample may be carry-over from other donors' samples.

This clone was found once. The CDR3 coding sequence is TGTGCCTGGAGTAAGTCGGCAGTGGGCGAGCAGTACTTC. It specifies CAWSKSAVGEQYF. The chain employs TRBV30 and TRBJ2-7; D is uncertain. With 2 bases removed from V and 6 bases from J, the gap between germline ends came to 14 bases. Germline V CDR1 and CDR2: GTSNPN, SVGIG (reference sequence). The CDR3 is 13 amino acids.

V gene TRBV2 combines with J gene TRBJ2-2, with D unresolved. This CDR3 spans 13 amino acids. The germline V gene encodes CDR1 SNHLY and CDR2 FYNNEI. V lost 5 bases to trimming and J lost 5 bases, with 9 bases between them. CDR3 DNA sequence: TGTGCCAGCAGTTCCGTCGAGACCGGGGAGCTGTTTTTT. This codes for CASSSVETGELFF. Together with reference TRBV2 and TRBJ2-2, the CDR3 gives the full variable domain: EPEVTQTPSHQVTQMGQEVILRCVPISNHLYFYWYRQILGQKVEFLVSFYNNEISEKSEIFDDQFSVERPDGSNFTLKIRSTKLEDSAMYFCASSSVETGELFFGEGSRLTVL.

The chain employs TRBV28 and TRBJ2-7; 7 bases match TRBD1. CDR1 and CDR2 (germline): MDHEN, SYDVKM. Trimming at V came to 8 bases and at J to 6 bases, leaving 16 bases not matched to a gene. This CDR3 comprises 15 residues. The DNA for the CDR3 is TGTGCCAGCTACACCTCGTGGAGAGGGGGCGGCGAGCAGTACTTC. Translation gives CASYTSWRGGGEQYF.

The chain couples TRBV10-3 to TRBJ1-2; possible D gene TRBD1, 5 bases. From germline, CDR1 is ENHRY and CDR2 SYGVKD. The CDR3 totals 14 residues. V lost 2 bases to trimming and J lost 2 bases, with 9 bases between them. For the CDR3, the DNA is TGTGCCATCAGTGAGGGGGACTCGAACTATGGCTACACCTTC. Its translation: CAISEGDSNYGYTF.

The V gene is TRBV6-5, the J gene TRBJ2-7; possible D gene TRBD1, 5 bases. CDR3 length equals 12 residues. The germline V gene encodes CDR1 MNHEY and CDR2 SVGAGI. Trimming took off 1 base at V and 7 bases at J, with 8 bases between the two ends. CDR3 in amino acids: CASSYFKGEQYF. Written as DNA, the CDR3 is TGTGCCAGCAGTTACTTTAAGGGGGAGCAGTACTTC.

The V gene is TRBV7-9, the J gene TRBJ1-5; D unclear. Germline assignment: CDR1 SEHNR and CDR2 FQNEAQ (reference sequence). This CDR3 is built from 12 residues. The V end was cut by 1 base, the J end by 6 bases, with 4 bases between. Here the CDR3 DNA reads TGTGCCAGCAGCTTAGGTAGTCAGCCCCAGCATTTT. Translating gives CASSLGSQPQHF.

The rearrangement uses TRBV20-1 and TRBJ2-3; D not resolved. The CDR3 has 11 residues. V lost 5 bases and J 5 bases, leaving 8 bases between the germline ends. Germline CDR1 reads DFQATT; CDR2 reads SNEGSKA (reference sequence). CDR3 in DNA: TGCAGTGCTCAGGCAATAGATACGCAGTATTTT. It is translated as CSAQAIDTQYF.

The V and J genes are TRBV28 and TRBJ2-7, with 10 bases matching TRBD1. Germline CDR1 reads MDHEN; CDR2 reads SYDVKM. The CDR3 is 16 residues long. The V segment lost 6 bases and the J segment 3 bases; nucleotides outside the gene matches: 11. This CDR3 is CASSWTYRTGGYEQYF. The DNA for the CDR3 is TGTGCCAGCAGCTGGACCTACCGGACAGGGGGCTACGAGCAGTACTTC.

The V and J genes are TRBV4-1 and TRBJ1-5; D possibly corresponds to TRBD1 (5 bases). Germline assignment: CDR1 MGHRA and CDR2 YSYEKL. The CDR3 covers 17 residues. The germline V and J ends were trimmed by 1 base and 4 bases, with 17 bases remaining between them. DNA of the CDR3: TGCGCCAGCAGCCAAGGCCGGGGGGGACGGCGGAATCAGCCCCAGCATTTT. Protein: CASSQGRGGRRNQPQHF.

In nucleotides, the CDR3 is TGTGCCAGCAGCTTAACTGGTCAGGGGGCAATTGGAAACACCATATATTTT. Its translation is CASSLTGQGAIGNTIYF. J is TRBJ1-3 and V is TRBV7-2; 8 bases match TRBD1. Germline CDR1 reads SGHTA; CDR2 reads FQGNSA. After removal of 2 bases from V and 3 bases from J, the junction contained 9 bases not matched to a gene. This CDR3 region has 17 residues.

The chain employs TRBV4-3 and TRBJ1-1; a possible D gene is TRBD1 (5 bases). Trimming shortened V by 1 base and J by 5 bases, and 17 bases separated the two germline ends. This CDR3 region has 16 residues. Germline V gives CDR1 LGHNA, CDR2 YSLEER. The CDR3, as DNA: TGCGCCAGCAGCCAAGGTCCGAAGGGGAGTAAGACTGAAGCTTTCTTT. It specifies CASSQGPKGSKTEAFF.

This sequence joins TRBV28 and TRBJ1-2; possibly TRBD1 for D (6 bases). The CDR3 length is 14 residues. In germline, CDR1 is MDHEN, CDR2 SYDVKM. The V end was cut by 5 bases, the J end by 4 bases, with 14 bases between. CDR3 region: CASSPKGQTYGYTF. CDR3 DNA: TGTGCCAGCAGTCCGAAAGGACAGACCTATGGCTACACCTTC.

This chain joins TRBV5-1 and TRBJ1-2; D is unclear. Germline CDR1 SGHRS, CDR2 YFSETQ. V lost 2 bases, J lost 4 bases, and 6 bases lay in between. The CDR3 has 12 amino acids. CDR3 amino acids: CASSLDIYGYTF. The CDR3 nucleotides are TGCGCCAGCAGCTTAGACATCTATGGCTACACCTTC.

The rearrangement links TRBV14 to TRBJ1-5; D not certain. Trimming stripped 4 bases from V and 0 bases from J, with 7 bases between. The CDR3 is made up of 14 amino acids. Per germline, CDR1 SGHDN and CDR2 FVKESK. This chain's CDR3 is CASSRHYSNQPQHF. Here the CDR3 DNA reads TGTGCCAGCAGCCGACACTATAGCAATCAGCCCCAGCATTTT.

The V call is TRBV6-1, the J call TRBJ2-6; D gene ambiguous. V was clipped by 0 bases and J by 0 bases, with 15 bases between them. The germline CDR1 and CDR2 sequences are MNHNS and SASEGT. The CDR3 has 19 amino acids. CDR3 amino acids: CASSEAEGSSYSGANVLTF. The DNA for the CDR3 is TGTGCCAGCAGTGAAGCAGAAGGGTCCTCCTACTCTGGGGCCAACGTCCTGACTTTC.

The chain combines TRBV28 with TRBJ2-2, with 7 positions matching TRBD1. Germline loops: CDR1 MDHEN, CDR2 SYDVKM. V shed 6 bases, J shed 3 bases, and the junction held 4 bases outside the gene matches. There are 14 residues in the CDR3. This chain's CDR3 is CASRRTGDTGELFF. In DNA form, the CDR3 reads TGTGCCAGCAGGAGGACAGGCGACACCGGGGAGCTGTTTTTT.

The CDR3 spells CASSVDGGENSDTQYF. CDR3 bases: TGTGCCAGCAGCGTAGATGGGGGGGAAAACTCAGATACGCAGTATTTT. The V and J genes are TRBV9 and TRBJ2-3; 7 nucleotides line up with TRBD2. V shed 0 bases and J 4 bases; nucleotides not matched to a gene: 8. The CDR3 runs to 16 residues. CDR1 and CDR2 (germline): SGDLS, YYNGEE.

The J gene is TRBJ1-6, the V gene TRBV25-1; 7 bases agree with TRBD1. The CDR3 extends over 17 amino acids. Germline trimming cut 11 bases from V and 5 bases from J; bases unmatched to any gene: 18. CDR1 and CDR2 (germline): MGHDK, SYGVNS. The CDR3 spells CAAQTGSEWDDNSPLHF. The CDR3 DNA follows: TGTGCCGCCCAGACAGGGTCGGAGTGGGATGATAATTCACCCCTCCACTTT. The full variable domain, rest sourced from reference TRBV25-1 and TRBJ1-6, is EADIYQTPRYLVIGTGKKITLECSQTMGHDKMYWYQQDPGMELHLIHYSYGVNSTEKGDLSSESTVSRIRTEHFPLTLESARPSHTSQYLCAAQTGSEWDDNSPLHFGNGTRLTVT.

The chain combines TRBV7-2 with TRBJ1-5, with 7 bases fitting TRBD1. The V gene end was trimmed by 5 bases and the J gene end by 6 bases; junction bases not matched to a gene: 4. CDR3 length: 13 amino acids. In germline, CDR1 is SGHTA, CDR2 FQGNSA. In nucleotides, the CDR3 is TGTGCCAGCAGCCTAAACAGGGGTCAGCCCCAGCATTTT. This codes for CASSLNRGQPQHF.

In its sample, this clone was seen once. V gene TRBV2 combines with J gene TRBJ2-4; 11 nucleotides match TRBD2. CDR1 SNHLY and CDR2 FYNNEI come from the germline V gene. This CDR3 spans 15 amino acids. Trimming removed 6 bases from V and 7 bases from J; junction bases left unmatched: 8. In DNA, the CDR3 is TGTGCCAGCAGGCTGACTAGCGGGGCCTCCAACATTCAGTACTTC. This codes for CASRLTSGASNIQYF.

This chain links TRBV28 with TRBJ2-7; 15 nucleotides line up with TRBD2. CDR3 length: 18 amino acids. Germline V gives CDR1 MDHEN, CDR2 SYDVKM. J was trimmed by 1 base and V by 2 bases; bases with no gene match: 6. CDR3 in DNA: TGTGCCAGCAGTTTACCAGGACTAGCGGGGGGGCAATCCTACGAGCAGTACTTC. Protein: CASSLPGLAGGQSYEQYF.

The chain is built from TRBV20-1 and TRBJ1-1, with D uncertain. The germline V gene encodes CDR1 DFQATT and CDR2 SNEGSKA (reference sequence). The CDR3 spans 10 residues. With 3 bases removed from V and 3 bases from J, the gap between germline ends came to 2 bases. CDR3 DNA sequence: TGCAGTGCTAGCTACACTGAAGCTTTCTTT. Amino acids: CSASYTEAFF.

The gene calls are TRBV6-6 and TRBJ1-4, with D possibly matching TRBD1 (5 bases). Germline CDR1 and CDR2: MNHNY and SVGAGI (reference sequence). The V end lost 5 bases, the J end lost 3 bases, and 16 bases lay between the germline ends. There are 16 residues in the CDR3. The CDR3 reads CASSPGGVLSNEKLFF. The CDR3, as DNA: TGTGCCAGCAGTCCCGGGGGGGTCTTGTCTAATGAAAAACTGTTTTTT.

V is TRBV6-5 and J is TRBJ2-7, with D unclear. Germline loops: CDR1 MNHEY, CDR2 SVGAGI. Trimming pared 0 bases from V and 0 bases from J, leaving 9 bases between. The CDR3 loop spans 15 amino acids. CDR3 in DNA: TGTGCCAGCAGTTACTCGATACTCACCTCCTACGAGCAGTACTTC. As protein: CASSYSILTSYEQYF.

In nucleotides, the CDR3 is TGTGCCAGCATGAGGAACGGGGAGCTGTTTTTT. It is translated as CASMRNGELFF. The chain carries TRBV6-5 and TRBJ2-2; D call uncertain. The ends were cut back, 7 bases at V and 7 bases at J, with 7 bases in the middle. The CDR3 covers 11 residues. Looked up from germline, CDR1 is MNHEY and CDR2 is SVGAGI.

J is TRBJ1-2 and V is TRBV25-1; possibly TRBD1 for D (6 bases). The germline V and J ends were trimmed by 5 bases and 6 bases, with 19 bases remaining between them. This CDR3 region has 15 residues. The germline V gene has CDR1 MGHDK and CDR2 SYGVNS. This CDR3 is CASSPLSGGANGYTF. Written as DNA, the CDR3 is TGTGCCAGCAGTCCTCTCTCGGGGGGGGCCAATGGCTACACCTTC.

The V call is TRBV5-4, the J call TRBJ1-3; possibly TRBD1 for D (5 bases). The length of the CDR3 is 14 residues. V gave up 3 bases and J gave up 2 bases, with 9 bases separating them. The germline gives CDR1 SGHNT, CDR2 YYREEE (reference sequence). The CDR3 here is CASSSQGAGNTIYF. For the CDR3, the DNA is TGTGCCAGCAGCTCCCAAGGGGCTGGAAACACCATATATTTT. The variable domain in full, completed from reference TRBV5-4 and TRBJ1-3, reads ETGVTQSPTHLIKTRGQQVTLRCSSQSGHNTVSWYQQALGQGPQFIFQYYREEENGRGNFPPRFSGLQFPNYSSELNVNALELDDSALYLCASSSQGAGNTIYFGEGSWLTVV.

This chain connects TRBV10-3 to TRBJ1-5; 10 nucleotides match TRBD1. After removal of 0 bases from V and 4 bases from J, the junction contained 6 bases not matched to a gene. The CDR3 totals 17 residues. Germline V gives CDR1 ENHRY, CDR2 SYGVKD. The CDR3: CAISESKVGQGNQPQHF. CDR3 DNA sequence: TGTGCCATCAGTGAGTCGAAGGTGGGACAGGGGAATCAGCCCCAGCATTTT.

The genes are TRBV19 and TRBJ1-4, with no clear D. Germline V gives CDR1 LNHDA, CDR2 SQIVND (reference sequence). Trimming took 1 base from V and 7 from J, leaving 10 bases between them. This CDR3 contains 14 residues. In DNA form, the CDR3 reads TGTGCCAGTAGTATAGCTGGATCTGGTGAAAAACTGTTTTTT. Translated, it gives CASSIAGSGEKLFF.

About this clone itself: The junction departs from germline at one end; a sequencing error may be responsible. This sequence joins TRBV6-1 and TRBJ1-2; 7 nucleotides match TRBD1. The CDR3 has 14 residues. The germline CDR1 and CDR2 sequences are MNHNS and SASEGT. CDR3 residues: CASREGTARAGYTF. The DNA for the CDR3 is TGTGCCAGCAGAGAAGGGACAGCCAGGGCTGGCTACACCTTC.